Shown below are 10 T cell receptor beta chains from a single sample sequenced in a study of T-cell memory formation after mild COVID-19. Each CDR3 protein is one row after TCRdb ran MiXCR on the 5' RACE reads. The table includes 350,000 to 500,000 distinct CDR3 sequences, around 20% detected once. Material: PBMCs or a T cell subset sorted from them (not recorded which). Receptor source: an adult woman who had mild COVID-19 (a few samples of this study predate the infection). Cell type and time point are not known.

The J gene is TRBJ1-2, the V gene TRBV21-1. TRBV21-1 is annotated as a pseudogene. There are 13 residues in the CDR3. The CDR3 DNA follows: TGTGCCAGCAGCCGCGCGGCAGGGGAAGGCTACACCTTC. It yields the protein CASSRAAGEGYTF.

The table lists this clonotype with a few counts. The genes are TRBV5-5 and TRBJ1-3; D unclear. Germline V CDR1 and CDR2: SGHKS, YYEKEE (reference sequence). The CDR3 is made up of 14 amino acids. V lost 4 bases and J 4 bases, leaving 12 bases between the germline ends. The chain's CDR3 is CASSTPLVGNTIYF. For the CDR3, the DNA is TGTGCCAGCAGCACCCCCTTGGTGGGAAACACCATATATTTT.

This clonotype was observed a single time. The chain joins TRBV5-6 to TRBJ1-5; maybe TRBD1 (6 bases). The CDR3 is 15 residues long. The V gene's germline CDR1 is SGHDT and CDR2 YYEEEE. V was pared by 1 base and J by 5 bases, with 13 bases between. The CDR3 loop is CASSLTRGIDQPQHF. In DNA form, the CDR3 reads TGTGCCAGCAGCTTGACCAGGGGAATCGATCAGCCCCAGCATTTT.

V usage is TRBV12-3 or TRBV12-4 and J usage is TRBJ1-2; 12 bases line up with TRBD1. CDR3 length: 18 residues. The ends lost 3 bases at V and 5 bases at J; junction bases unmatched: 13. CDR3 coding DNA: TGTGCCAGCAGTTTGGCCGGGGGACAGGGGGCCTTGGGTTATGGCTACACCTTC. Translation gives CASSLAGGQGALGYGYTF.

The J gene is TRBJ1-2, the V gene TRBV4-1; D remains ambiguous. This CDR3 comprises 16 residues. V lost 4 bases to trimming and J lost 0 bases, with 15 bases between them. Germline values: CDR1 MGHRA, CDR2 YSYEKL. DNA of the CDR3: TGCGCCAGCAGCCTTCAAGCGGGGATAGCTAACTATGGCTACACCTTC. It codes for CASSLQAGIANYGYTF.

V is TRBV7-9 and J is TRBJ1-1, with D unresolved. The CDR3 runs 13 residues. Deletions cut 1 base from V and 6 bases from J, with 9 bases between. Germline values: CDR1 SEHNR, CDR2 FQNEAQ (reference sequence). CDR3 sequence reads: CASSLEWRAEAFF. DNA for the CDR3: TGTGCCAGCAGCTTAGAATGGAGGGCTGAAGCTTTCTTT.

This clonotype was found many times. Here the CDR3 DNA reads TGCGCCAGCAGCTTGATGGGGACTAGTGACACCGGGGAGCTGTTTTTT. Its translation is CASSLMGTSDTGELFF. The chain couples TRBV5-1 to TRBJ2-2; 8 nucleotides agree with TRBD2. This CDR3 comprises 16 residues. J lost 3 bases, V lost 1 base, and 5 bases had no gene match. CDR1 SGHRS and CDR2 YFSETQ come from the germline V gene.

This clonotype was counted a few times. The chain uses TRBV12-3 or TRBV12-4 and TRBJ1-4; 9 nucleotides agree with TRBD1. The V and J ends lost 7 bases and 5 bases, in that order; junction bases with no gene match: 5. The CDR3 totals 14 residues. The CDR3 region has the DNA TGTGCCAGCACCCACAGGGGGCTAAATGAAAAACTGTTTTTT. Encoded protein: CASTHRGLNEKLFF.

The rearrangement uses TRBV7-9 and TRBJ1-1; 9 positions match TRBD1. In germline, CDR1 is SEHNR, CDR2 FQNEAQ (reference sequence). The CDR3 loop spans 13 amino acids. V was pared by 5 bases and J by 11 bases, with 9 bases of the junction left unmatched. The CDR3 nucleotides are TGTGCCAGCAGCGGGACAGGGCCCCCAGGGGCTTTCTTT. Translation: CASSGTGPPGAFF. Drawing the rest from reference TRBV7-9 and TRBJ1-1, the complete variable domain is DTGVSQNPRHKITKRGQNVTFRCDPISEHNRLYWYRQTLGQGPEFLTYFQNEAQLEKSRLLSDRFSAERPKGSFSTLEIQRTEQGDSAMYLCASSGTGPPGAFFGQGTRLTVV.

The rearrangement joins TRBV7-9 to TRBJ2-1, with 10 bases matching TRBD2. The germline V gene encodes CDR1 SEHNR and CDR2 FQNEAQ (reference sequence). The CDR3 length is 14 residues. The V and J ends lost 5 bases and 5 bases, in that order; junction bases with no gene match: 3. The CDR3 region is CASSPSGGNNEQFF. In DNA, the CDR3 is TGTGCCAGCAGCCCTAGCGGGGGTAACAATGAGCAGTTCTTC.